These 28 T cell receptor beta chains were sequenced from one sample in a study of blood T cells in healthy people across ages. Together with a sample-barcoded 5' primer, a J-beta primer mix was included in a second PCR lasting about 7 to 11 cycles. TCRdb independently ran MiXCR on the 5' RACE reads; one entry per CDR3 protein. The sample shows around 400,000 distinct CDR3 sequences, about 49% of them seen only once. Sequenced input: blood. Every receptor here comes from a man in his fifties or sixties in good health.

Turning to this clonotype: This may arise from a read error, as a much more abundant clone is one base away. Written as DNA, the CDR3 is TGCAGCGTTGAAGGCGGTAGCACCGCAGATACGCAGTATTTT. Protein product: CSVEGGSTADTQYF. The genes are TRBV29-1 and TRBJ2-3; D remains ambiguous. This CDR3 is built from 14 residues. Germline assignment: CDR1 SQVTM and CDR2 ANQGSEA. V was clipped by 1 base and J by 4 bases, with 12 bases between them.

V usage is TRBV14 and J usage is TRBJ1-2; the D gene is possibly TRBD1 (6 bases). Germline V lookup: CDR1 SGHDN, CDR2 FVKESK. The CDR3 totals 14 residues. V was shortened by 4 bases and J by 7 bases, with 16 bases between the two germline ends. CDR3 amino acids: CASSPNFRGSGYTF. In nucleotides, the CDR3 is TGTGCCAGCAGCCCGAACTTCAGGGGAAGTGGCTACACCTTC.

The chain links TRBV2 to TRBJ1-2; no clear D. The V gene lost 4 bases and the J gene lost 7 bases, with 16 bases spanning the gap. This CDR3 has 14 amino acids. Germline CDR1 SNHLY, CDR2 FYNNEI. The CDR3 DNA reads as TGTGCCAGCAGTGGATTGGGCCCCAAGGGTGGCTACACCTTC. Translating gives CASSGLGPKGGYTF.

This chain links TRBV6-6 with TRBJ2-7; 7 nucleotides match TRBD2. The CDR3 has 14 residues. Losses at the gene ends were 6 bases for V and 1 base for J; bases not matched to a gene: 6. Germline V gene lookup returns CDR1 MNHNY and CDR2 SVGAGI (reference sequence). The CDR3 DNA reads as TGTGCCAGCAGCCCCCTCGGGGGGTCCTACGAGCAGTACTTC. This gives the protein CASSPLGGSYEQYF.

The CDR3 sequence: CASSRDRAGNTIYF. The CDR3 region has the DNA TGTGCCAGCAGTCGAGACAGGGCAGGAAACACCATATATTTT. This chain uses TRBV7-2 with TRBJ1-3; 7 bases are shared with TRBD1. This CDR3 has 14 amino acids. V gave up 6 bases and J gave up 4 bases; unmatched junction bases: 6. Germline V lookup: CDR1 SGHTA, CDR2 FQGNSA. Variable domain in full (rest from reference TRBV7-2 and TRBJ1-3): GAGVSQSPSNKVTEKGKDVELRCDPISGHTALYWYRQSLGQGLEFLIYFQGNSAPDKSGLPSDRFSAERTGGSVSTLTIQRTQQEDSAVYLCASSRDRAGNTIYFGEGSWLTVV.

This chain connects TRBV10-1 to TRBJ1-1, with D unresolved. V was clipped by 3 bases and J by 5 bases, with 10 bases between them. The germline CDR1 and CDR2 sequences are WNHNN and SYGVQD (reference sequence). The CDR3 spans 13 residues. DNA of the CDR3: TGCGCCAGCAGTGACCTCCTGGGGACTGAAGCTTTCTTT. The encoded protein is CASSDLLGTEAFF.

This clonotype came up many times. Here the CDR3 reads CASSYDSGTGELFF. CDR3 DNA sequence: TGTGCCAGCAGTTACGACAGCGGCACCGGGGAGCTGTTTTTT. V and J are TRBV6-5 and TRBJ2-2; the D gene could be TRBD1 or TRBD2 (5 bases each). CDR1 MNHEY and CDR2 SVGAGI come from the germline V gene. The CDR3 is 14 amino acids. V was trimmed by 2 bases and J by 4 bases, leaving 8 bases between them.

The chain links TRBV5-1 to TRBJ1-6; D gene uncertain. CDR1 and CDR2 (germline): SGHRS, YFSETQ. V was shortened by 0 bases and J by 7 bases, with 11 bases between the two germline ends. The CDR3 runs to 15 residues. CDR3 region: CASSLAGRENSPLHF. In DNA, the CDR3 is TGCGCCAGCAGCTTGGCCGGACGGGAAAATTCACCCCTCCACTTT.

In this sample, this clonotype turned up a few times. This chain connects TRBV25-1 to TRBJ2-3; TRBD2 agrees at 7 bases. The CDR3 spans 14 residues. J lost 3 bases, V lost 5 bases, and 5 bases had no gene match. Germline-derived CDR1 and CDR2 are MGHDK and SYGVNS. The CDR3 loop is CASSIERGTDTQYF. The CDR3 nucleotides are TGTGCCAGCAGTATTGAGCGGGGAACAGATACGCAGTATTTT.

There are many counts of this clonotype. The rearrangement uses TRBV7-8 and TRBJ1-5, with 8 bases identical to TRBD1. J lost 7 bases, V lost 1 base, and 6 bases had no gene match. Germline V lookup: CDR1 SGHVS, CDR2 FQNEAQ. The CDR3 is made up of 15 amino acids. CDR3 sequence (DNA): TGTGCCAGCAGCTTAGACGGACAGGGAGAACAGCCCCAGCATTTT. It translates to CASSLDGQGEQPQHF. The complete variable domain, with remaining parts taken from reference TRBV7-8 and TRBJ1-5, reads GAGVSQSPRYKVAKRGQDVALRCDPISGHVSLFWYQQALGQGPEFLTYFQNEAQLDKSGLPSDRFFAERPEGSVSTLKIQRTQQEDSAVYLCASSLDGQGEQPQHFGDGTRLSIL.

This clonotype was found a few times. The chain joins TRBV4-3 to TRBJ2-7; TRBD2 matches 12 bases. This CDR3 is built from 15 residues. CDR1 is LGHNA and CDR2 is YSLEER in the germline V gene. V dropped 2 bases and J dropped 5; count of bases not matched to a gene: 4. The CDR3: CASSQRLAGDHEQYF. The CDR3 DNA reads as TGCGCCAGCAGCCAACGACTAGCGGGAGACCACGAGCAGTACTTC.

The V gene is TRBV4-2, the J gene TRBJ2-2, with 9 bases lining up with TRBD1. CDR1 LGHNA and CDR2 YNFKEQ come from the germline V gene. With V trimmed by 2 bases and J by 7 bases, 11 bases remained unmatched. This CDR3 contains 17 residues. CDR3 sequence reads: CASSQKGNRQGGGELFF. CDR3 in DNA: TGTGCCAGCAGCCAAAAAGGGAATCGACAGGGGGGCGGGGAGCTGTTTTTT.

This clonotype was seen more than once but under ten times. The rearrangement uses TRBV29-1 and TRBJ1-2; TRBD1 is a possible D gene (6 bases). The V end lost 1 base, the J end lost 7 bases, and 13 bases lay between the germline ends. The CDR3 consists of 13 residues. The germline gives CDR1 SQVTM, CDR2 ANQGSEA. Here the CDR3 DNA reads TGCAGCGTTGAAGCTGGGGGCAGGGGTGGCTACACCTTC. This gives the protein CSVEAGGRGGYTF.

The chain couples TRBV18 to TRBJ1-6; perhaps TRBD1 as D (6 bases). V dropped 2 bases and J dropped 6 bases, with 8 bases sitting between them. The CDR3 spans 14 residues. Germline CDR1 reads KGHSH; CDR2 reads LQKENI. CDR3 nucleotide sequence: TGTGCCAGCTCACCAGGACAGACTAATTCACCCCTCCACTTT. This encodes CASSPGQTNSPLHF.

This clonotype was observed a few times. This chain links TRBV12-3 or TRBV12-4 with TRBJ2-7, with 7 bases that match TRBD1. The V gene end was trimmed by 6 bases and the J gene end by 2 bases; junction bases not matched to a gene: 7. The CDR3 length is 14 residues. In DNA form, the CDR3 reads TGTGCCAGCAGAAGACAGGGATCGACCTACGAGCAGTACTTC. It specifies CASRRQGSTYEQYF.

V usage is TRBV28 and J usage is TRBJ2-7; maybe TRBD1 (6 bases). This CDR3 has 15 amino acids. Deletions cut 8 bases from V and 3 bases from J, with 20 bases between. CDR1 and CDR2 (germline): MDHEN, SYDVKM. The CDR3 protein is CASSYRDNLFYEQYF. As DNA, the CDR3 is TGTGCCAGCTCTTACAGGGACAATTTATTCTACGAGCAGTACTTC.

The chain uses TRBV4-3 and TRBJ2-3; 9 positions agree with TRBD2. The CDR3 loop spans 15 amino acids. With V trimmed by 2 bases and J by 1 base, 1 base remained unmatched. Germline V lookup: CDR1 LGHNA, CDR2 YSLEER. As DNA, the CDR3 is TGCGCCAGCAGCCAAATAGCGGGAGGCACAGATACGCAGTATTTT. Protein: CASSQIAGGTDTQYF.

The chain employs TRBV7-9 and TRBJ2-5; D gene ambiguous. CDR1 and CDR2 (germline): SEHNR, FQNEAQ (reference sequence). V lost 9 bases and J 1 base, leaving 9 bases between the germline ends. The CDR3 extends over 12 amino acids. CDR3 in DNA: TGTGCCAGTGAAAAGGTCCAAGAGACCCAGTACTTC. This translates into CASEKVQETQYF.

This clonotype was seen a few times. This rearrangement joins TRBV11-2 to TRBJ2-3, with D possibly TRBD2 on 6 matching bases. Germline CDR1 is SGHAT and CDR2 is FQNNGV. Trimming took 4 bases from V and 5 from J, leaving 13 bases between them. This CDR3 is built from 14 residues. This chain's CDR3 is CASSSGRRGDTQYF. The CDR3 DNA sequence: TGTGCCAGCAGCTCTGGACGGCGGGGAGATACGCAGTATTTT.

This clonotype was seen a handful of times. The gene calls are TRBV7-2 and TRBJ2-5; 10 bases are a match to TRBD2. The length of the CDR3 is 15 residues. Germline CDR1 is SGHTA and CDR2 is FQGNSA. J was trimmed by 4 bases and V by 0 bases; bases with no gene match: 2. The CDR3 sequence is CASSLASGRGETQYF. Written as DNA, the CDR3 is TGTGCCAGCAGCTTAGCGAGCGGGAGGGGAGAGACCCAGTACTTC.

The chain joins TRBV20-1 to TRBJ1-6; D is ambiguous. V was clipped by 0 bases and J by 7 bases, with 10 bases between them. Germline V CDR1 and CDR2: DFQATT, SNEGSKA (reference sequence). This CDR3 spans 14 amino acids. The DNA for the CDR3 is TGCAGTGCTAGAGAACAATTAGGGAATTCACCCCTCCACTTT. It specifies CSAREQLGNSPLHF.

The genes are TRBV11-2 and TRBJ2-3; D gene unclear. Deletions cut 6 bases from V and 3 bases from J, with 13 bases between. This CDR3 region has 14 residues. CDR1 SGHAT and CDR2 FQNNGV come from the germline V gene. The CDR3 sequence is CASSRNGPTDTQYF. Written as DNA, the CDR3 is TGTGCCAGCAGTCGGAATGGTCCGACAGATACGCAGTATTTT.

The gene calls are TRBV21-1 and TRBJ2-7; the table assigns TRBD2, which was not confirmed against the DNA. TRBV21-1 is a recognized pseudogene. This CDR3 is 13 amino acids long. CDR3 loop: CASSKSGGPEQYF. CDR3 bases: TGTGCCAGCAGCAAATCCGGAGGGCCTGAGCAGTACTTC.

This chain uses TRBV2 with TRBJ2-1; D gene ambiguous. The CDR3 contains 14 residues. V was shortened by 0 bases and J by 4 bases, with 7 bases between the two germline ends. Germline-derived CDR1 and CDR2 are SNHLY and FYNNEI. The DNA of the CDR3 is TGTGCCAGCAGTGAAGCGGTGGCTTACAATGAGCAGTTCTTC. Translated, it gives CASSEAVAYNEQFF.

This clonotype was counted at least ten times. J is TRBJ2-3 and V is TRBV10-3; 10 positions agree with TRBD2. Germline CDR1 is ENHRY and CDR2 is SYGVKD. The CDR3 totals 15 residues. V gave up 6 bases and J gave up 4 bases; unmatched junction bases: 7. The CDR3 DNA reads TGTGCCATCAGCAAAGCGGGAGGGGTCGCAGATACGCAGTATTTT. This translates into CAISKAGGVADTQYF.

The rearrangement joins TRBV9 to TRBJ2-7; 10 bases line up with TRBD1. Germline loops: CDR1 SGDLS, CDR2 YYNGEE. The CDR3 covers 14 residues. J lost 7 bases, V lost 0 bases, and 4 bases had no gene match. This CDR3 reads CASSVGDRGSEQYF. DNA of the CDR3: TGTGCCAGCAGCGTAGGGGACAGGGGTTCGGAGCAGTACTTC.

Written as DNA, the CDR3 is TGTGCCAGCAGCTTAGCGGGACTAGCACTACCCTACGAGCAGTACTTC. Translating it yields CASSLAGLALPYEQYF. The V and J genes are TRBV11-2 and TRBJ2-7; TRBD2 agrees at 9 bases. Germline CDR1 and CDR2: SGHAT and FQNNGV. With 1 base clipped from V and 2 bases from J, the junction kept 6 bases outside the gene matches. The CDR3 is made up of 16 amino acids.

This clonotype was counted ten times or more. The chain is built from TRBV24-1 and TRBJ2-5; 11 bases fit TRBD1. The CDR3 runs 15 residues. V shed 9 bases, J shed 5 bases, and the junction held 10 bases outside the gene matches. Per the germline V gene, CDR1 is KGHDR and CDR2 is SFDVKD. Written as DNA, the CDR3 is TGTGCCACCGGGGAGGACAGGGGGCCTCTGGAGACCCAGTACTTC. It is translated as CATGEDRGPLETQYF.